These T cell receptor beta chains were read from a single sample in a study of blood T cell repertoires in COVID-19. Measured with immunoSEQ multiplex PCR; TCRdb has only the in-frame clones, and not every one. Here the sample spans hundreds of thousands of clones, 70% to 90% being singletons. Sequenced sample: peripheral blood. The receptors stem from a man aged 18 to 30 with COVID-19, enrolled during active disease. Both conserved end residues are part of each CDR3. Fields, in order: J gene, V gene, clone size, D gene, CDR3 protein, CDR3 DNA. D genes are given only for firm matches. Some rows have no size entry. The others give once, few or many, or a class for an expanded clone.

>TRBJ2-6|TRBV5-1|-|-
CASSWPDSFSSGANVLTF
TGCGCCAGCAGCTGGCCGGACAGTTTCTCCTCTGGGGCCAACGTCCTGACTTTC
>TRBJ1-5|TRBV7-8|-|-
CASSFLIGDQPQHF
TGTGCCAGCAGCTTTCTCATAGGGGATCAGCCCCAGCATTTT
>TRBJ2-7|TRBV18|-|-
CASSPLSRGAYEQYF
TGTGCCAGCTCACCACTTTCCAGGGGGGCCTACGAGCAGTACTTC
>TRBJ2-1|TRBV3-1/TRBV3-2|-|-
CASSQGQAQKFF
TGTGCCAGCAGCCAGGGACAAGCCCAAAAATTCTTC
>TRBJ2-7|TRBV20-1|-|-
CSATGSYEQYF
TGCAGTGCTACGGGGTCCTACGAGCAGTACTTC
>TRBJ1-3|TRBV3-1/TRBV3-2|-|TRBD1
CASSRDSSGNTIYF
TGTGCCAGCAGCCGGGACAGCTCTGGAAACACCATATATTTT
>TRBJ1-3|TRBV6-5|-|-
CASRRTGFSGNTIYF
TGTGCCAGCAGACGCACAGGGTTCTCTGGAAACACCATATATTTT
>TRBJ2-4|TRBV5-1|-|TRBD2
CASSLAPGLAGVAKNIQYF
TGCGCCAGCAGCTTGGCACCGGGACTAGCGGGAGTTGCCAAAAACATTCAGTACTTC
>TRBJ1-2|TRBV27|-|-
CASSPEGQTLYGYTF
TGTGCCAGCAGTCCCGAGGGTCAGACACTCTATGGCTACACCTTC
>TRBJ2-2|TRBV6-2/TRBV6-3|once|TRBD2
CASSKTSGGAFAGELFF
TGTGCCAGCAGCAAAACTAGCGGGGGGGCCTTTGCCGGGGAGCTGTTTTTT
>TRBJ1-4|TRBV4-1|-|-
CASSQGTRRATYEKLFF
TGCGCCAGCAGCCAAGGGACTCGACGAGCTACCTATGAAAAACTGTTTTTT
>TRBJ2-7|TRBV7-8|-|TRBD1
CASKAGTGSGDEQYF
TGTGCCAGCAAGGCCGGGACAGGGAGTGGAGACGAGCAGTACTTC
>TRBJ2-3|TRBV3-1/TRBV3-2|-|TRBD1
CASSQRGLSTDTQYF
TGTGCCAGCAGCCAAAGGGGGCTTAGCACAGATACGCAGTATTTT
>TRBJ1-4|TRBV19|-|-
CASSTHRDGKLFF
TGTGCCAGTAGTACCCACAGGGACGGAAAACTGTTTTTT
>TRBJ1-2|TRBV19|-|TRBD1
CASSISTGVSYGYTF
TGTGCCAGTAGTATTTCCACAGGGGTATCCTATGGCTACACCTTC
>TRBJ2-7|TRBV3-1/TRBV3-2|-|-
CASSQLGARVGEQYF
TGTGCCAGCAGCCAGCTGGGGGCACGAGTCGGGGAGCAGTACTTC